The clone carrying this T cell receptor beta chain was seen a few times. Primers: 60 Vbeta forward and 13 Jbeta reverse. Repertoires were generated with immunoSEQ multiplex PCR, while TCRdb's copy carries only in-frame clones and drops some. The repertoire includes about 68,000 clones, 81% of them detected once, and 6.5% to 8% sits in the top ten. This record belongs to a study of cytomegalovirus exposure and HLA in healthy donors. Trimming shortened V by 4 bases and J by 3 bases, and 13 bases separated the two germline ends. The length of the CDR3 is 14 residues. From germline, CDR1 is SGHDT and CDR2 YYEEEE.

The sequence derives from a human donor in good health. This rearrangement joins TRBV5-6 to TRBJ1-2, with D perhaps TRBD1 (5 bases). Input material: PBMCs. This chain's CDR3 is CASSSTTEYYGYTF. The CDR3 DNA is TGTGCCAGCAGCAGTACGACAGAATACTATGGCTACACCTTC. Supplemented by reference TRBV5-6 and TRBJ1-2, the full variable domain reads DAGVTQSPTHLIKTRGQQVTLRCSPKSGHDTVSWYQQALGQGPQFIFQYYEEEERQRGNFPDRFSGHQFPNYSSELNVNALLLGDSALYLCASSSTTEYYGYTFGSGTRLTVV.